The 29 T cell receptor beta chains listed next were all sequenced from one sample in a study of T cell changes during pregnancy in multiple sclerosis (dated by TCRdb to between 2019 and 2020). Libraries were constructed by the immunoSEQ multiplex PCR assay. The table comes from immuneACCESS by way of TCRdb, which keeps in-frame sequences with V and J called. Part of the clones is missing from these tables; in studies checked, under half for an unresolved V gene and the rest for unknown reasons. Counted in this sample were approximately 84,000 clones; approximately 94% of them appeared once. The top ten hold 2% to 2.5% of the sample. The sample in question was peripheral blood, obtained in the third trimester of pregnancy. These receptors all come from a female donor with multiple sclerosis, enrolled in a pregnancy study.

The rearrangement links TRBV2 to TRBJ2-5, with 11 bases identical to TRBD2. This CDR3 region has 15 residues. Looked up from germline, CDR1 is SNHLY and CDR2 is FYNNEI. V lost 5 bases to trimming and J lost 5 bases; unmatched junction nucleotides: 7. CDR3 DNA sequence: TGTGCCAGCAGTTTAGCGGGGGGGCGATTGGAGACCCAGTACTTC. It codes for CASSLAGGRLETQYF. Complete variable domain (other parts from reference TRBV2 and TRBJ2-5): EPEVTQTPSHQVTQMGQEVILRCVPISNHLYFYWYRQILGQKVEFLVSFYNNEISEKSEIFDDQFSVERPDGSNFTLKIRSTKLEDSAMYFCASSLAGGRLETQYFGPGTRLLVL.

This sequence joins TRBV6-5 and TRBJ2-5; 8 bases are a match to TRBD2. Germline loops: CDR1 MNHEY, CDR2 SVGAGI. V lost 6 bases, J lost 5 bases, and 5 bases stayed unmatched. The CDR3 consists of 13 residues. CDR3 sequence (DNA): TGTGCCAGCAGCCAATCGGGGGGGGAGACCCAGTACTTC. Protein product: CASSQSGGETQYF.

The V and J genes are TRBV12-5 and TRBJ2-7, with TRBD2 matching 10 bases. Per the germline V gene, CDR1 is LGHNT and CDR2 is FRNRAP. The length of the CDR3 is 20 residues. Trimming took 2 bases from V and 2 from J; bases not matched to a gene: 18. The CDR3 loop is CASGLSRDPSGGALPYEQYF. In nucleotides, the CDR3 is TGTGCTAGTGGTTTGTCACGGGACCCCAGCGGGGGGGCTTTACCCTACGAGCAGTACTTC.

The chain combines TRBV9 with TRBJ1-3; D ambiguous. This CDR3 has 16 residues. V dropped 3 bases and J dropped 5 bases, with 18 bases sitting between them. CDR1 and CDR2 from the germline V gene are SGDLS and YYNGEE. This chain's CDR3 is CASSGPLSGKRNTIYF. The CDR3 DNA follows: TGTGCCAGCAGCGGACCCTTATCAGGAAAGCGAAACACCATATATTTT.

This clone has just one count. The V and J genes are TRBV19 and TRBJ1-3; possibly TRBD1 for D (5 bases). Germline CDR1 reads LNHDA; CDR2 reads SQIVND (reference sequence). V was pared by 7 bases and J by 3 bases, with 19 bases between. The CDR3 runs to 16 residues. The CDR3 nucleotides read TGTGCCAGTACTCCGGGGGTCGGTTCAAGTGGAAACACCATATATTTT. This sequence encodes CASTPGVGSSGNTIYF.

The chain has TRBV27 and TRBJ2-7, with 10 bases fitting TRBD1. CDR3 length: 17 residues. J was trimmed by 2 bases and V by 6 bases; bases with no gene match: 13. The germline V gene encodes CDR1 MNHEY and CDR2 SMNVEV (reference sequence). Here the CDR3 DNA reads TGTGCCAGCAGGGGAGGGACAGGGGTGGTTCTGGCCTACGAGCAGTACTTC. It encodes CASRGGTGVVLAYEQYF.

V and J are TRBV27 and TRBJ2-2; D perhaps matches TRBD2 (6 bases). The CDR3 has 14 amino acids. Between the trimmed V and J ends, which lost 3 bases and 5 bases, there was a span of 10 bases. The germline gives CDR1 MNHEY, CDR2 SMNVEV (reference sequence). CDR3 loop: CASSLGGGTGELFF. CDR3 nucleotide sequence: TGTGCCAGCAGTTTGGGGGGTGGGACCGGGGAGCTGTTTTTT.

The gene calls are TRBV7-6 and TRBJ2-1; TRBD2 matches 12 bases. CDR3 length equals 15 residues. V was pared by 5 bases and J by 8 bases, with 7 bases of the junction left unmatched. From germline, CDR1 is SGHVS and CDR2 FNYEAQ. The CDR3 loop reads CASSPSGGGFDEQFF. CDR3 nucleotide sequence: TGTGCCAGCAGCCCTAGCGGGGGGGGCTTCGATGAGCAGTTCTTC.

The V call is TRBV30, the J call TRBJ1-1; TRBD1 matches at 7 bases. Per the germline V gene, CDR1 is GTSNPN and CDR2 is SVGIG (reference sequence). The CDR3 has 13 amino acids. V lost 3 bases to trimming and J lost 4 bases; unmatched junction nucleotides: 5. This chain's CDR3 is CAWRETGVTEAFF. CDR3 nucleotide sequence: TGTGCCTGGAGGGAAACAGGGGTCACTGAAGCTTTCTTT.

The chain recombines TRBV5-5 with TRBJ1-1; the match to TRBD1 covers 7 bases. Germline V gene lookup returns CDR1 SGHKS and CDR2 YYEKEE (reference sequence). CDR3 length equals 16 residues. V gave up 4 bases and J gave up 0 bases; unmatched junction bases: 9. The CDR3 sequence: CASSIVWDSLNTEAFF. The CDR3 DNA reads TGTGCCAGCAGCATAGTGTGGGACAGCTTGAACACTGAAGCTTTCTTT.

The table lists this clone with a count of one. This chain's CDR3 is CASSLALSVESYNEQFF. As DNA, the CDR3 is TGCGCCAGCAGCTTGGCCTTAAGCGTCGAGTCCTACAATGAGCAGTTCTTC. This chain connects TRBV5-1 to TRBJ2-1; D call uncertain. CDR3 length equals 17 residues. V lost 0 bases to trimming and J lost 1 base, with 14 bases between them. CDR1 is SGHRS, CDR2 YFSETQ, per germline.

The chain is built from TRBV5-4 and TRBJ2-5; TRBD1 matches 11 bases. The CDR3 consists of 17 residues. V was pared by 4 bases and J by 2 bases, with 10 bases of the junction left unmatched. Germline V CDR1 and CDR2: SGHNT, YYREEE (reference sequence). CDR3 bases: TGTGCCAGCAGCCAGGGCCTGGACAGGGGGCGGCAAGAGACCCAGTACTTC. It encodes CASSQGLDRGRQETQYF.

This rearrangement joins TRBV6-5 to TRBJ1-2; possibly TRBD1 for D (5 bases). Per germline, CDR1 MNHEY and CDR2 SVGAGI. This CDR3 region has 13 residues. Trimming pared 10 bases from V and 2 bases from J, leaving 14 bases between. CDR3 loop: CATTRQWNYGYTF. In DNA, the CDR3 is TGTGCCACCACAAGACAGTGGAACTATGGCTACACCTTC.

The chain recombines TRBV4-2 with TRBJ2-7; 9 nucleotides agree with TRBD1. Per the germline V gene, CDR1 is LGHNA and CDR2 is YNFKEQ. The CDR3 sequence is 14 residues long. The junction had 1 base not matched to a gene; V was cut back by 0 bases and J by 4 bases. The CDR3 here is CASSQDDRGYEQYF. The CDR3 DNA reads TGTGCCAGCAGCCAAGATGACAGGGGGTACGAGCAGTACTTC.

This clone has just one count. The genes are TRBV5-1 and TRBJ2-3; 10 nucleotides match TRBD1. The J segment lost 1 base and the V segment lost 0 bases, leaving 2 bases of the junction unmatched. The CDR3 loop spans 16 amino acids. Germline V gene lookup returns CDR1 SGHRS and CDR2 YFSETQ. CDR3 coding DNA: TGCGCCAGCAGCTTGGCTGGGACAGGGGGCACAGATACGCAGTATTTT. Protein sequence: CASSLAGTGGTDTQYF.

This sequence joins TRBV4-1 and TRBJ1-5; tentatively, D is TRBD1 (5 bases). Trimming left V 1 base short and J 2 bases short, with 9 bases between. In germline, CDR1 is MGHRA, CDR2 YSYEKL. CDR3 length equals 15 residues. CDR3 in amino acids: CASSQVRGGNQPQHF. The CDR3 coding sequence is TGCGCCAGCAGCCAAGTTCGGGGGGGCAATCAGCCCCAGCATTTT.

V usage is TRBV27 and J usage is TRBJ2-7; tentatively, D is TRBD2 (6 bases). V dropped 6 bases and J dropped 1 base, with 13 bases sitting between them. CDR1 is MNHEY and CDR2 is SMNVEV in the germline V gene (reference sequence). The CDR3 runs 14 residues. CDR3 in amino acids: CASSHGGESYEQYF. The CDR3, as DNA: TGTGCCAGCAGCCACGGGGGAGAATCCTACGAGCAGTACTTC.

The chain uses TRBV2 and TRBJ1-2, with 8 positions matching TRBD1. The germline gives CDR1 SNHLY, CDR2 FYNNEI. Trimming removed 4 bases from V and 4 bases from J; junction bases left unmatched: 5. This CDR3 comprises 14 residues. The CDR3 spells CASSGTGMVYGYTF. The CDR3 nucleotides read TGTGCCAGCAGTGGGACAGGGATGGTCTATGGCTACACCTTC. Together with reference TRBV2 and TRBJ1-2, the CDR3 gives the full variable domain: EPEVTQTPSHQVTQMGQEVILRCVPISNHLYFYWYRQILGQKVEFLVSFYNNEISEKSEIFDDQFSVERPDGSNFTLKIRSTKLEDSAMYFCASSGTGMVYGYTFGSGTRLTVV.

The chain employs TRBV9 and TRBJ1-2, with D tentatively TRBD1 (5 bases). The CDR3 covers 14 residues. Germline V lookup: CDR1 SGDLS, CDR2 YYNGEE. The ends were cut back, 4 bases at V and 4 bases at J, with 14 bases in the middle. CDR3 region: CASSPQGASYGYTF. DNA for the CDR3: TGTGCCAGCAGCCCCCAAGGGGCCAGCTATGGCTACACCTTC.

The rearrangement uses TRBV12-2 and TRBJ1-2. TRBV12-2 is listed as a pseudogene. CDR3 length: 15 residues. CDR3 bases: TGTGCAAGTCGCTTTTCCTCAGCCGGGGTCTATGGCTACACCTTC. Residues: CASRFSSAGVYGYTF.

The CDR3 region has the DNA TGTGCCAGTAGCTTCGACAGGGGTCGCGGCTACACCTTC. Its protein is CASSFDRGRGYTF. The chain employs TRBV19 and TRBJ1-2, with 8 bases fitting TRBD1. Germline V CDR1 and CDR2: LNHDA, SQIVND (reference sequence). V was pared by 6 bases and J by 8 bases, with 8 bases of the junction left unmatched. The CDR3 contains 13 residues. Full variable domain (rest looked up from reference TRBV19 and TRBJ1-2): DGGITQSPKYLFRKEGQNVTLSCEQNLNHDAMYWYRQDPGQGLRLIYYSQIVNDFQKGDIAEGYSVSREKKESFPLTVTSAQKNPTAFYLCASSFDRGRGYTFGSGTRLTVV.

V and J are TRBV6-5 and TRBJ2-1, with D unresolved. This CDR3 has 13 amino acids. Germline CDR1 is MNHEY and CDR2 is SVGAGI. V was trimmed by 4 bases and J by 2 bases, leaving 6 bases between them. The CDR3 DNA reads TGTGCCAGCAGTTCTACGGCCTACAATGAGCAGTTCTTC. Translating it yields CASSSTAYNEQFF.

V gene TRBV6-4 combines with J gene TRBJ2-2; TRBD1 is a possible D gene (6 bases). Trimming left V 0 bases short and J 6 bases short, with 14 bases between. Looked up from germline, CDR1 is MRHNA and CDR2 is SNTAGT. This CDR3 region has 16 residues. The CDR3 DNA sequence: TGTGCCAGCAGTGACTCCTTACAGGGCGGCGCCGGGGAGCTGTTTTTT. Its translation is CASSDSLQGGAGELFF.

The rearrangement uses TRBV19 and TRBJ2-2, with 7 bases that match TRBD1. This CDR3 contains 14 residues. Germline CDR1 and CDR2: LNHDA and SQIVND (reference sequence). J gave up 5 bases and V 5 bases, and 5 bases lay outside the gene matches. Here the CDR3 reads CASSWGQKTGELFF. CDR3 nucleotide sequence: TGTGCCAGTAGTTGGGGACAGAAAACCGGGGAGCTGTTTTTT. The variable domain in full, completed from reference TRBV19 and TRBJ2-2, reads DGGITQSPKYLFRKEGQNVTLSCEQNLNHDAMYWYRQDPGQGLRLIYYSQIVNDFQKGDIAEGYSVSREKKESFPLTVTSAQKNPTAFYLCASSWGQKTGELFFGEGSRLTVL.

The chain has TRBV4-1 and TRBJ2-1; perhaps TRBD2 as D (6 bases). The V gene lost 1 base and the J gene lost 9 bases, with 13 bases spanning the gap. Germline CDR1 is MGHRA and CDR2 is YSYEKL. The CDR3 spans 14 residues. The CDR3 sequence: CASSQGDSYPEQFF. For the CDR3, the DNA is TGCGCCAGCAGCCAAGGGGACTCTTATCCTGAGCAGTTCTTC.

The rearrangement links TRBV4-2 to TRBJ1-2, with 7 positions matching TRBD1. The V and J ends lost 2 bases and 2 bases, in that order; junction bases with no gene match: 5. From germline, CDR1 is LGHNA and CDR2 YNFKEQ. The CDR3 is 15 amino acids. The DNA of the CDR3 is TGTGCCAGCAGCCAACGGGACAGTGAAAACTATGGCTACACCTTC. It encodes CASSQRDSENYGYTF.

The genes are TRBV21-1 and TRBJ1-5. TRBV21-1 is reported as a pseudogene. This CDR3 spans 18 amino acids. CDR3 in amino acids: CASSHARGKGSSNQPQHF. The CDR3 DNA is TGTGCCAGCAGCCACGCGCGGGGGAAGGGGTCTAGCAATCAGCCCCAGCATTTT.

The chain has TRBV30 and TRBJ2-2, with unresolved D. The CDR3 runs to 14 residues. V was clipped by 3 bases and J by 2 bases, with 10 bases between them. Germline V gene sequence: CDR1 GTSNPN, CDR2 SVGIG (reference sequence). The CDR3 sequence: CAWREMSNTGELFF. The CDR3 DNA follows: TGTGCCTGGAGAGAAATGAGTAACACCGGGGAGCTGTTTTTT.

The rearrangement uses TRBV19 and TRBJ2-3, with D possibly matching TRBD2 (6 bases). Germline V CDR1 and CDR2: LNHDA, SQIVND (reference sequence). The CDR3 is 12 residues long. The V and J ends lost 9 bases and 3 bases respectively, with 10 bases between them. The CDR3 DNA reads TGTGCCAGCTCTCGGGGGACAGATACGCAGTATTTT. Translating gives CASSRGTDTQYF.